Shown below are 19 T cell receptor beta chains from a single sample sequenced in a study of preoperative IRX-2 immunotherapy in early breast cancer. Stated treatment: preoperative locoregional IRX-2 cytokine immunotherapy. Measured with immunoSEQ multiplex PCR; TCRdb has only the in-frame clones, and not every one. In the table there are approximately 15,000 clones, approximately 91% of which are singletons. Sampling took place from a patient treated with IRX-2 immunotherapy. The receptors were gathered from a human donor with breast cancer.

The rearrangement links TRBV18 to TRBJ1-1; D not resolved. V was trimmed by 3 bases and J by 3 bases, leaving 8 bases between them. This CDR3 contains 13 residues. The germline gives CDR1 KGHSH, CDR2 LQKENI. CDR3 protein: CASSPGRDTEAFF. The DNA for the CDR3 is TGTGCCAGCTCACCGGGAAGGGACACTGAAGCTTTCTTT.

This rearrangement joins TRBV2 to TRBJ1-6; D is unresolved. Looked up from germline, CDR1 is SNHLY and CDR2 is FYNNEI. This CDR3 has 14 amino acids. V shed 4 bases and J shed 8 bases, with 12 bases lying between them. CDR3 DNA: TGTGCCAGCAGTGGACGGAACACTTATTCACCCCTCCACTTT. Translation gives CASSGRNTYSPLHF.

The chain recombines TRBV6-1 with TRBJ2-7; TRBD1 aligns across 7 bases. CDR1 and CDR2 (germline): MNHNS, SASEGT. The CDR3 has 15 amino acids. V lost 0 bases to trimming and J lost 10 bases; unmatched junction nucleotides: 12. The CDR3 is CASSEAGPGTARQYV. In DNA form, the CDR3 reads TGTGCCAGCAGTGAAGCTGGCCCTGGGACAGCCAGACAGTACGTC.

The V gene is TRBV5-4, the J gene TRBJ2-3; 10 bases are shared with TRBD2. Trimming took 0 bases from V and 1 from J; bases not matched to a gene: 5. The germline CDR1 and CDR2 sequences are SGHNT and YYREEE (reference sequence). The CDR3 consists of 17 residues. The CDR3 region has the DNA TGTGCCAGCAGCTTGGCCTCTGGGACTAGCGGCACAGATACGCAGTATTTT. It is translated as CASSLASGTSGTDTQYF.

V is TRBV7-6 and J is TRBJ2-1, with 9 nucleotides matching TRBD2. After removal of 5 bases from V and 7 bases from J, the junction contained 9 bases not matched to a gene. This CDR3 is 15 amino acids long. Germline CDR1 SGHVS, CDR2 FNYEAQ. The CDR3 DNA follows: TGTGCCAGCAGCCCCCGCCTAGCGGGGAGGAATGAGCAGTTCTTC. The encoded protein is CASSPRLAGRNEQFF.

On this clone itself: One junction end does not reproduce the germline sequence, and a read error may be involved. This chain uses TRBV5-4 with TRBJ1-3; no clear D gene. Germline lookup yields CDR1 SGHNT and CDR2 YYREEE (reference sequence). This CDR3 is 14 amino acids long. The CDR3 DNA reads as TGTGCCAGCACCTTGGGCTTAACTGGAAACACCATATATTTT. Protein product: CASTLGLTGNTIYF. Complete variable domain (other parts from reference TRBV5-4 and TRBJ1-3): ETGVTQSPTHLIKTRGQQVTLRCSSQSGHNTVSWYQQALGQGPQFIFQYYREEENGRGNFPPRFSGLQFPNYSSELNVNALELDDSALYLCASTLGLTGNTIYFGEGSWLTVV.

The chain links TRBV12-5 to TRBJ1-1, with unresolved D. The germline gives CDR1 LGHNT, CDR2 FRNRAP. The CDR3 consists of 11 residues. Trimming cost V 0 bases and J 6 bases, with 2 bases left between them. CDR3 coding DNA: TGTGCTAGTGGTTTGGTACCTGAAGCTTTCTTT. Amino acid sequence: CASGLVPEAFF.

The chain joins TRBV7-7 to TRBJ2-3; 9 nucleotides agree with TRBD2. There are 13 residues in the CDR3. Germline-derived CDR1 and CDR2 are SSHAT and FNYEAQ (reference sequence). The CDR3 loop is CATGLAGTDTQYF. CDR3 nucleotide sequence: TGTGCAACGGGACTAGCTGGCACAGATACGCAGTATTTT.

This clone showed up just once. The rearrangement links TRBV7-6 to TRBJ1-3; TRBD1 is a possible D gene (5 bases). The CDR3 runs 15 residues. With 5 bases removed from V and 1 base from J, the gap between germline ends came to 12 bases. Per germline, CDR1 SGHVS and CDR2 FNYEAQ. The CDR3 sequence: CASSPVPGSGNTIYF. In DNA, the CDR3 is TGTGCCAGCAGCCCTGTCCCAGGGTCTGGAAACACCATATATTTT.

The chain recombines TRBV6-6 with TRBJ1-2; unclear D gene. The CDR3 length is 14 residues. Germline CDR1 reads MNHNY; CDR2 reads SVGAGI (reference sequence). Trimming removed 2 bases at V and 2 bases at J, with 9 bases between. Here the CDR3 DNA reads TGTGCCAGCAGTTACGACCTAATAAACTATGGCTACACCTTC. Protein sequence: CASSYDLINYGYTF.

V and J are TRBV5-1 and TRBJ2-4; no clear D. There are 16 residues in the CDR3. With 4 bases removed from V and 1 base from J, the gap between germline ends came to 15 bases. Germline V gene sequence: CDR1 SGHRS, CDR2 YFSETQ. The CDR3 nucleotides are TGCGCCAGCAGCCCAACCACAGTGATGGCCAAAAACATTCAGTACTTC. It translates to CASSPTTVMAKNIQYF. The full variable domain, in which reference TRBV5-1 and TRBJ2-4 provide the parts outside the CDR3, is KAGVTQTPRYLIKTRGQQVTLSCSPISGHRSVSWYQQTPGQGLQFLFEYFSETQRNKGNFPGRFSGRQFSNSRSEMNVSTLELGDSALYLCASSPTTVMAKNIQYFGAGTRLSVL.

The chain links TRBV2 to TRBJ1-6; 8 positions agree with TRBD1. This CDR3 has 13 residues. Germline CDR1 SNHLY, CDR2 FYNNEI. With 6 bases clipped from V and 5 bases from J, the junction kept 0 bases outside the gene matches. The CDR3 DNA follows: TGTGCCAGCAGGACAGGGGATAATTCACCCCTCCACTTT. It is translated as CASRTGDNSPLHF.

This chain connects TRBV19 to TRBJ1-2, with a possible D match to TRBD1 (6 bases). CDR1 LNHDA and CDR2 SQIVND come from the germline V gene (reference sequence). Trimming removed 5 bases from V and 6 bases from J, with 16 bases in between. The CDR3 has 14 amino acids. The CDR3 DNA follows: TGTGCCAGTAGTTGGGAAGGGGGGCAGGATGGCTACACCTTC. Protein product: CASSWEGGQDGYTF.

The chain combines TRBV5-6 with TRBJ1-2; tentative D call: TRBD1 (5 bases). Germline assignment: CDR1 SGHDT and CDR2 YYEEEE. The CDR3 runs to 13 residues. V gave up 0 bases and J gave up 4 bases, with 7 bases separating them. DNA for the CDR3: TGTGCCAGCAGCTTGGGAGGGACCTATGGCTACACCTTC. As protein: CASSLGGTYGYTF.

This chain links TRBV27 with TRBJ2-1, with D hard to call. Germline CDR1 reads MNHEY; CDR2 reads SMNVEV (reference sequence). V was trimmed by 6 bases and J by 7 bases, leaving 22 bases between them. The CDR3 totals 16 residues. The CDR3: CASSILGRLSANEQFF. The CDR3 DNA reads as TGTGCCAGCAGCATATTAGGGCGACTGAGTGCTAATGAGCAGTTCTTC.

J is TRBJ1-6 and V is TRBV30, with TRBD1 matching over 8 bases. This CDR3 has 13 residues. The V and J ends lost 4 bases and 7 bases, in that order; junction bases with no gene match: 3. Germline V gives CDR1 GTSNPN, CDR2 SVGIG (reference sequence). The CDR3 reads CAWTGQANSPLHF. CDR3 nucleotide sequence: TGTGCCTGGACGGGACAGGCAAATTCACCCCTCCACTTT. Supplemented by reference TRBV30 and TRBJ1-6, the full variable domain reads SQTIHQWPATLVQPVGSPLSLECTVEGTSNPNLYWYRQAAGRGLQLLFYSVGIGQISSEVPQNLSASRPQDRQFILSSKKLLLSDSGFYLCAWTGQANSPLHFGNGTRLTVT.

The rearrangement uses TRBV19 and TRBJ2-1, with 7 bases identical to TRBD2. The CDR3 loop spans 13 amino acids. V lost 4 bases to trimming and J lost 9 bases; unmatched junction nucleotides: 6. From germline, CDR1 is LNHDA and CDR2 SQIVND (reference sequence). The CDR3: CASSRGGAGEQFF. CDR3 nucleotide sequence: TGTGCCAGTAGTAGGGGAGGGGCGGGTGAGCAGTTCTTC.

This clone was counted a single time. This chain links TRBV29-1 with TRBJ1-3, with D unresolved. CDR1 is SQVTM, CDR2 ANQGSEA, per germline. The CDR3 length is 11 residues. V was clipped by 4 bases and J by 1 base, with 2 bases between them. The DNA of the CDR3 is TGCAGCGTTGCGTCTGGAAACACCATATATTTT. As protein: CSVASGNTIYF.

Turning to this clone: A read error may account for a junction end that differs from germline. This chain uses TRBV7-7 with TRBJ1-1; TRBD1 aligns across 8 bases. Germline assignment: CDR1 SSHAT and CDR2 FNYEAQ (reference sequence). The CDR3 has 14 amino acids. The CDR3 reads CASSAGGLNTEAFF. In DNA, the CDR3 is TGTGCTAGCAGCGCAGGGGGCCTTAACACTGAAGCTTTCTTT.